The rows below give T cell receptor beta chains drawn from one sample of a study of long-term antiretroviral therapy in people with HIV. Assay: immunoSEQ multiplex PCR; the TCRdb copy retains only in-frame clones and omits some. The profile shows 30,000 to 40,000 clones, 83% of them singletons. The sequences come from unsorted PBMCs, collected 0.4 years before starting antiretroviral therapy. The receptors stem from a man aged 18 to 35 with HIV. CDR3s include the opening cysteine and the closing phenylalanine or tryptophan. The D gene is left open where the match is weak. The listing skips clone size in some rows; elsewhere it reads once, few, many or a size class.

J: TRBJ2-1
size: -
D: TRBD2
V: TRBV4-2
DNA: TGTGCCAGCAGCCAAGAGGTAGTAGCGGGGGGGCCTAGTGAGCAGTTCTTC
CDR3: CASSQEVVAGGPSEQFF

J: TRBJ2-2
size: -
D: TRBD1
V: TRBV28
DNA: TGTGCCAGCAGGAATTTACAGGGGGGCTGGAACACCGGGGAGCTGTTTTTT
CDR3: CASRNLQGGWNTGELFF

J: TRBJ2-1
size: -
D: -
V: TRBV11-2
DNA: TGTGCCAGCAGCTTAGGTTTAGGGGAGCAGTTCTTC
CDR3: CASSLGLGEQFF

J: TRBJ1-5
size: -
D: -
V: TRBV30
DNA: TGTGCCTGGGTTCAGAAAAGCTATAGCAATCAGCCCCAGCATTTT
CDR3: CAWVQKSYSNQPQHF

J: TRBJ2-2
size: -
D: TRBD2
V: TRBV10-3
DNA: TGTGCCAGTGGACTAGCGGGGGGGACCGGGGAGCTGTTTTTT
CDR3: CASGLAGGTGELFF

J: TRBJ1-2
size: few
D: -
V: TRBV6-6
DNA: TGTGCCAGCAGTTCGTCGGGCTACACCTTC
CDR3: CASSSSGYTF

J: TRBJ2-3
size: -
D: TRBD1
V: TRBV7-9
DNA: TGTGCCAGCAGCCGGACAGGGGCGACAGATACGCAGTATTTT
CDR3: CASSRTGATDTQYF

J: TRBJ2-1
size: -
D: TRBD2
V: TRBV28
DNA: TGTGCCAGCCAACTAGCGGGGATTTCTGGTGAGCAGTTCTTC
CDR3: CASQLAGISGEQFF

J: TRBJ1-6
size: -
D: -
V: TRBV19
DNA: TGTGCCAGTAATTCCCCGGGCTCCTATAATTCACCCCTCCACTTT
CDR3: CASNSPGSYNSPLHF

J: TRBJ1-5
size: once
D: -
V: TRBV28
DNA: TGTGCCAGCAGTTTGGCCAGTAGCAATCAGCCCCAGCATTTT
CDR3: CASSLASSNQPQHF

J: TRBJ2-7
size: -
D: -
V: TRBV21-1
DNA: TGTGCCAGCTCATGGGAGTTCCCCTACGAGCAGTACTTC
CDR3: CASSWEFPYEQYF

J: TRBJ2-7
size: once
D: TRBD2
V: TRBV10-2
DNA: TGCGCCACCTCTTCCGGGACTAGCGGCTCCTACGAGCAGTACTTC
CDR3: CATSSGTSGSYEQYF

J: TRBJ2-7
size: few
D: TRBD1
V: TRBV18
DNA: TGTGCCAGCTCATCGGGACAGGGCACCTACGAGCAGTACTTC
CDR3: CASSSGQGTYEQYF

J: TRBJ1-1
size: -
D: TRBD1
V: TRBV5-1
DNA: TGCGCCAGCAGCTTAAACCGGGACAGTGAAGCTTTCTTT
CDR3: CASSLNRDSEAFF

J: TRBJ1-3
size: -
D: -
V: TRBV5-4
DNA: TGTGCCAGCAGCTTGGCCAGGGGAAACACCATATATTTT
CDR3: CASSLARGNTIYF

J: TRBJ1-1
size: -
D: -
V: TRBV29-1
DNA: TGCAGCGTCTCAGGTACCCCAGGGGACACTGAAGCTTTCTTT
CDR3: CSVSGTPGDTEAFF

J: TRBJ2-2
size: once
D: -
V: TRBV27
DNA: TGTGCCAGCAGTTTAAGAACCGATAACACCGGGGAGCTGTTTTTT
CDR3: CASSLRTDNTGELFF

J: TRBJ2-1
size: -
D: TRBD1
V: TRBV29-1
DNA: TGCAGCGTTGATATGGGACAGGGGGGCGCCACGACTGTTGAGCAGTTCTTC
CDR3: CSVDMGQGGATTVEQFF

J: TRBJ1-5
size: -
D: -
V: TRBV6-1
DNA: TGTGCCAGCAGTGTACTACAGGGACATAGCAATCAGCCCCAGCATTTT
CDR3: CASSVLQGHSNQPQHF

J: TRBJ2-1
size: -
D: TRBD2
V: TRBV7-2
DNA: TGTGCCAGCAGCTTGACTAGCGGGAGGGCCTATGAGCAGTTCTTC
CDR3: CASSLTSGRAYEQFF

J: TRBJ2-7
size: -
D: -
V: TRBV4-3
DNA: TGCGCCAGCAGCCAAGATCCGACGGTCTACGAGCAGTACTTC
CDR3: CASSQDPTVYEQYF

J: TRBJ2-7
size: -
D: TRBD1
V: TRBV5-6
DNA: TGTGCCAGCAGCTTGTACGCGACAGGGGCCTACGAGCAGTACTTC
CDR3: CASSLYATGAYEQYF

J: TRBJ2-3
size: -
D: TRBD1
V: TRBV9
DNA: TGTGCCTCCACGAGACAGGGGACAGATACGCAGTATTTT
CDR3: CASTRQGTDTQYF

J: TRBJ2-5
size: -
D: TRBD2
V: TRBV6-6
DNA: TGTGCCAGCAGCCGACACCTAGCGGGATTCCAAGAGACCCAGTACTTC
CDR3: CASSRHLAGFQETQYF

J: TRBJ2-5
size: -
D: TRBD2
V: TRBV14
DNA: TGTGCCAGCAGCCGAGGACTAGCTTTTGCGGAGACCCAGTACTTC
CDR3: CASSRGLAFAETQYF

J: TRBJ1-6
size: -
D: -
V: TRBV14
DNA: TGTGCCAGCAGCCAAGATCACAGTTCACTGGGCCCCCTCCACTTT
CDR3: CASSQDHSSLGPLHF

J: TRBJ1-4
size: -
D: -
V: TRBV6-4
DNA: TGTGCCAGCAGTGAGGTGGCAGGGCGTGAAAAACTGTTTTTT
CDR3: CASSEVAGREKLFF

J: TRBJ2-1
size: -
D: -
V: TRBV7-9
DNA: TGTGCCAGCAGCTCAAGACCTACCCAGTTCTTC
CDR3: CASSSRPTQFF

J: TRBJ2-7
size: -
D: TRBD1
V: TRBV9
DNA: TGTGCCAGCAGCGTAGCAGGTCAGGGGGCCTACGAGCAGTACTTC
CDR3: CASSVAGQGAYEQYF

J: TRBJ2-1
size: -
D: -
V: TRBV29-1
DNA: TGCAGCGTTGTTAGGGGTCTCGATGAGCAGTTCTTC
CDR3: CSVVRGLDEQFF

J: TRBJ1-1
size: few
D: -
V: TRBV28
DNA: TGTGCCAGCAGTTATCGGGGAAGAGCTGAAGCTTTCTTT
CDR3: CASSYRGRAEAFF

J: TRBJ2-3
size: -
D: -
V: TRBV4-1
DNA: TGCGCCAGCAGCCAAGACAACGGGGATACGCAGTATTTT
CDR3: CASSQDNGDTQYF

J: TRBJ1-2
size: -
D: -
V: TRBV5-6
DNA: TGTGCCAGCAGTCTTGGGTTTCGGCCCTATGGCTACACCTTC
CDR3: CASSLGFRPYGYTF

J: TRBJ2-7
size: once
D: TRBD2
V: TRBV19
DNA: TGTGCCAGTAGGTCCCGACTAGCGGGACCAGACGAGCAGTACTTC
CDR3: CASRSRLAGPDEQYF

J: TRBJ2-5
size: once
D: TRBD2
V: TRBV2
DNA: TGTGCCAGCAGTGGGGTAGCGGGAGGGTTGGGAGAGACCCAGTACTTC
CDR3: CASSGVAGGLGETQYF

J: TRBJ2-1
size: -
D: -
V: TRBV9
DNA: TGTGCCAGCAGCGAAGTAGCGATATCCTACAATGAGCAGTTCTTC
CDR3: CASSEVAISYNEQFF

J: TRBJ1-1
size: -
D: -
V: TRBV7-3
DNA: TGTGCCAGCAGCTTAATGGGCGACACTGAAGCTTTCTTT
CDR3: CASSLMGDTEAFF

J: TRBJ2-3
size: -
D: -
V: TRBV5-5
DNA: TGTGCCAGCAGCTTAATGCCGGCTTCCACAGATACGCAGTATTTT
CDR3: CASSLMPASTDTQYF

J: TRBJ2-6
size: -
D: -
V: TRBV1
DNA: TGCACCAGCAGGCCACAAAGTCGGGCCAACGTCCTGACTTTC
CDR3: CTSRPQSRANVLTF

J: TRBJ2-3
size: -
D: TRBD2
V: TRBV4-1
DNA: TGCGCCAGCAGCCAAGATACTAGCGGGACTGGCACAGATACGCAGTATTTT
CDR3: CASSQDTSGTGTDTQYF

J: TRBJ1-3
size: large
D: -
V: TRBV30
DNA: TGTGCCTGGAGTTGGGGTTACAACACCATATATTTT
CDR3: CAWSWGYNTIYF

J: TRBJ2-7
size: -
D: TRBD2
V: TRBV5-1
DNA: TGCGCCAGCAGCTTGCCTAGCGGGTCCTACGAGCAGTACTTC
CDR3: CASSLPSGSYEQYF

J: TRBJ1-2
size: -
D: -
V: TRBV6-5
DNA: TGTGCCAGCAGTCCTCGGCGGGACCGGAACTATGGCTACACCTTC
CDR3: CASSPRRDRNYGYTF

J: TRBJ1-3
size: once
D: -
V: TRBV5-3
DNA: TGTGCCAGCAGCACCGGACTGGGAAACACCATATATTTT
CDR3: CASSTGLGNTIYF

J: TRBJ1-2
size: once
D: TRBD1
V: TRBV6-5
DNA: TGTGCCAGCAGTGAAGGGGACAGAAACTATGGCTACACCTTC
CDR3: CASSEGDRNYGYTF

J: TRBJ1-2
size: -
D: -
V: TRBV18
DNA: TGTGCCAGCTCACCATCGGCAGGGGACTATGGCTACACCTTC
CDR3: CASSPSAGDYGYTF

J: TRBJ2-2
size: few
D: -
V: TRBV10-1
DNA: TGCGCCAGCAGTGATGGGGGGGAGCTGTTTTTT
CDR3: CASSDGGELFF

J: TRBJ2-3
size: -
D: -
V: TRBV6-5
DNA: TGTGCCAGCAGTTACGGGATCCAGTACACAGATACGCAGTATTTT
CDR3: CASSYGIQYTDTQYF

J: TRBJ1-4
size: -
D: TRBD1
V: TRBV4-1
DNA: TGCGCCAGCAGCCAAGGACAGGGAGAAAAACTGTTTTTT
CDR3: CASSQGQGEKLFF

J: TRBJ2-7
size: -
D: -
V: TRBV7-6
DNA: TGTGCCAGCAGCTTGTCAAGCGACTACGAGCAGTACTTC
CDR3: CASSLSSDYEQYF

J: TRBJ2-5
size: -
D: -
V: TRBV29-1
DNA: TGCAGCGTCCTGACGGCCCAAGAGACCCAGTACTTC
CDR3: CSVLTAQETQYF

J: TRBJ2-3
size: -
D: TRBD1
V: TRBV5-4
DNA: TGTGCCAGCAGCTTGGACAGGGGGAATACAGATACGCAGTATTTT
CDR3: CASSLDRGNTDTQYF

J: TRBJ2-7
size: -
D: TRBD1
V: TRBV29-1
DNA: TGCAGCGTGGGGGACAGGGGGCGGCCCTACGAGCAGTACTTC
CDR3: CSVGDRGRPYEQYF

J: TRBJ2-1
size: -
D: TRBD1
V: TRBV2
DNA: TGTGCCAGCGGACAGGGAGACTACAATGAGCAGTTCTTC
CDR3: CASGQGDYNEQFF

J: TRBJ2-1
size: -
D: -
V: TRBV28
DNA: TGTGCCACCAGAGCCCGTTCCAAGTCCTACAATGAGCAGTTCTTC
CDR3: CATRARSKSYNEQFF